A single sample is the source of the 32 T cell receptor beta chains below, sequenced in a study of T cells after somatic rescue of genetic block (dated by TCRdb to the early 2020s). The library relied on the immunoSEQ multiplex PCR assay. Drawn from immuneACCESS, this table holds only the in-frame rearrangements with V and J called that TCRdb kept. Clones are partly lost; checked studies trace under half to an unresolved V gene and leave the rest unexplained. The sample has tens of thousands of clones on record, under 95% of them singletons. The top ten hold about 2.9% of the sample. Sequencing was performed on peripheral blood mononuclear cells (PBMCs). Receptors were obtained from a man aged 35-49 years.

The chain's CDR3 is CASSLEGLFNSPLHF. The CDR3 bases are TGTGCCAGCAGTTTGGAGGGACTATTTAATTCACCCCTCCACTTT. This chain joins TRBV28 and TRBJ1-6, with D maybe TRBD1 (5 bases). Trimming shortened V by 3 bases and J by 6 bases, and 12 bases separated the two germline ends. This CDR3 has 15 amino acids. Germline lookup yields CDR1 MDHEN and CDR2 SYDVKM.

This clone was seen a handful of times. This chain uses TRBV28 with TRBJ2-7, with 14 bases aligning to TRBD2. From germline, CDR1 is MDHEN and CDR2 SYDVKM. Trimming took 7 bases from V and 7 from J; bases not matched to a gene: 12. The CDR3 runs 16 residues. CDR3 region: CASTPSTSGGVREQYF. DNA for the CDR3: TGTGCCAGCACCCCCTCGACTAGCGGGGGGGTGAGAGAGCAGTACTTC. Drawing the rest from reference TRBV28 and TRBJ2-7, the complete variable domain is DVKVTQSSRYLVKRTGEKVFLECVQDMDHENMFWYRQDPGLGLRLIYFSYDVKMKEKGDIPEGYSVSREKKERFSLILESASTNQTSMYLCASTPSTSGGVREQYFGPGTRLTVT.

The CDR3 sequence: CASSSPSGQAFNYGYTF. CDR3 nucleotide sequence: TGTGCCAGCAGCTCGCCTTCGGGACAGGCATTTAACTATGGCTACACCTTC. The V and J genes are TRBV5-4 and TRBJ1-2, with 8 bases fitting TRBD1. CDR1 and CDR2 from the germline V gene are SGHNT and YYREEE (reference sequence). The CDR3 contains 17 residues. The trim removed 3 bases at V and 1 base at J, leaving 11 bases unmatched.

The CDR3 region has the DNA TGTGCCATCAGGTTAAACCTTTACAGGGAGGAGAACACTGAAGCTTTCTTT. This encodes CAIRLNLYREENTEAFF. The rearrangement uses TRBV10-3 and TRBJ1-1, with D perhaps TRBD1 (6 bases). The length of the CDR3 is 17 residues. The V gene's germline CDR1 is ENHRY and CDR2 SYGVKD. Between the trimmed V and J ends, which lost 6 bases and 1 base, there was a span of 21 bases.

The chain uses TRBV4-1 and TRBJ2-7; D may be TRBD1 or TRBD2 (5 bases each). Germline CDR1 reads MGHRA; CDR2 reads YSYEKL. Trimming stripped 0 bases from V and 7 bases from J, with 13 bases between. The length of the CDR3 is 14 residues. CDR3 sequence reads: CASSQDPLWGEQYF. The CDR3 nucleotides read TGCGCCAGCAGCCAAGATCCCCTATGGGGGGAGCAGTACTTC.

This clone was counted only a few times. The chain employs TRBV19 and TRBJ2-3; 8 bases line up with TRBD1. The CDR3 has 16 residues. CDR1 and CDR2 (germline): LNHDA, SQIVND (reference sequence). V lost 8 bases to trimming and J lost 0 bases; unmatched junction nucleotides: 10. The CDR3 reads CASQPGGRISTDTQYF. Written as DNA, the CDR3 is TGTGCCAGTCAACCAGGGGGCAGAATCAGCACAGATACGCAGTATTTT.

This clone was found once. V usage is TRBV19 and J usage is TRBJ2-1; 8 bases agree with TRBD2. The V and J ends lost 3 bases and 8 bases, in that order; junction bases with no gene match: 12. Looked up from germline, CDR1 is LNHDA and CDR2 is SQIVND (reference sequence). The CDR3 totals 16 residues. In nucleotides, the CDR3 is TGTGCCAGTAGTATCCGGCGGGAGGCCCCTCGGGATGAGCAGTTCTTC. Amino acid sequence: CASSIRREAPRDEQFF. Based on the CDR3 plus reference TRBV19 and TRBJ2-1, the full variable domain is DGGITQSPKYLFRKEGQNVTLSCEQNLNHDAMYWYRQDPGQGLRLIYYSQIVNDFQKGDIAEGYSVSREKKESFPLTVTSAQKNPTAFYLCASSIRREAPRDEQFFGPGTRLTVL.

The V and J genes are TRBV9 and TRBJ1-1, with D tentatively TRBD1 (5 bases). Trimming shortened V by 4 bases and J by 3 bases, and 10 bases separated the two germline ends. Looked up from germline, CDR1 is SGDLS and CDR2 is YYNGEE. The CDR3 runs 13 residues. As DNA, the CDR3 is TGTGCCAGCAGCACGGGGGGGGACACTGAAGCTTTCTTT. This translates into CASSTGGDTEAFF.

V gene TRBV5-3 combines with J gene TRBJ1-5; D uncertain. Being an ORF, TRBV5-3 has a function that is uncertain. With 4 bases removed from V and 9 bases from J, the gap between germline ends came to 14 bases. The CDR3 length is 13 residues. The CDR3 coding sequence is TGTGCCAGAAGCCCCCGTTATTGTACGCCCCAGCATTTT. This encodes CARSPRYCTPQHF.

The chain links TRBV5-6 to TRBJ2-5, with D unclear. The DNA end is a closer match to TRBJ2-7, so the J assignment may be wrong. CDR1 is SGHDT and CDR2 is YYEEEE in the germline V gene. The CDR3 is 13 residues long. CDR3 loop: CASTQWWGYEQYF. In DNA, the CDR3 is TGTGCCAGCACACAATGGTGGGGATACGAGCAGTACTTC.

The chain employs TRBV5-8 and TRBJ1-5, with D uncertain. The CDR3 is made up of 15 amino acids. Germline V gives CDR1 SGHTS, CDR2 YDEGEE. V was trimmed by 5 bases and J by 2 bases, leaving 14 bases between them. The CDR3 loop reads CASRPPVWGNQPQHF. The CDR3 DNA sequence: TGTGCCAGCAGACCTCCAGTATGGGGCAATCAGCCCCAGCATTTT.

The V and J genes are TRBV15 and TRBJ1-4; D gene unclear. CDR1 and CDR2 from the germline V gene are LNHNV and YYDKDF (reference sequence). The length of the CDR3 is 13 residues. The V and J ends lost 7 bases and 4 bases respectively, with 10 bases between them. The CDR3 coding sequence is TGTGCCACCAACGATCCACTTAATGAAAAACTGTTTTTT. Translation gives CATNDPLNEKLFF.

This chain links TRBV5-6 with TRBJ1-1; no definite D call. Germline CDR1 and CDR2: SGHDT and YYEEEE. This CDR3 contains 13 residues. Trimming left V 3 bases short and J 1 base short, with 7 bases between. The CDR3 sequence is CASSWQRNTEAFF. The CDR3 DNA reads TGTGCCAGCAGCTGGCAGAGGAACACTGAAGCTTTCTTT.

The chain combines TRBV9 with TRBJ1-3; tentative D call: TRBD1 (5 bases). The CDR3 totals 16 residues. Germline assignment: CDR1 SGDLS and CDR2 YYNGEE. V was cut by 1 base and J by 2 bases, with 13 bases left in between. The CDR3, as DNA: TGTGCCAGCAGCGTATTCGAGGGGCGAGCTGGAAACACCATATATTTT. It yields the protein CASSVFEGRAGNTIYF.

This clone was seen a single time. The chain combines TRBV18 with TRBJ1-1; D unresolved. The CDR3 is 14 residues long. Trimming left V 4 bases short and J 0 bases short, with 9 bases between. Germline V gives CDR1 KGHSH, CDR2 LQKENI. The CDR3: CASSQLFMNTEAFF. For the CDR3, the DNA is TGTGCCAGCTCACAGCTGTTCATGAACACTGAAGCTTTCTTT.

V gene TRBV6-1 combines with J gene TRBJ2-7; the match to TRBD2 covers 11 bases. The CDR3 is 15 residues long. J lost 2 bases, V lost 4 bases, and 4 bases had no gene match. Germline V gene data show CDR1 as MNHNS and CDR2 as SASEGT. The CDR3 DNA reads TGTGCCAGCAGTGTGGGACTAGCGGTGACCTACGAGCAGTACTTC. Translation gives CASSVGLAVTYEQYF.

This clone came up once. This chain links TRBV5-1 with TRBJ2-2, with D perhaps TRBD1 (5 bases). Germline assignment: CDR1 SGHRS and CDR2 YFSETQ. V was trimmed by 0 bases and J by 5 bases, leaving 11 bases between them. The CDR3 runs to 15 residues. The CDR3 nucleotides read TGCGCCAGCAGCTTGGAGCAGGGCCGGACCGGGGAGCTGTTTTTT. This codes for CASSLEQGRTGELFF.

The V and J genes are TRBV6-1 and TRBJ2-7; D call uncertain. V was trimmed by 3 bases and J by 6 bases, leaving 18 bases between them. The germline V gene encodes CDR1 MNHNS and CDR2 SASEGT. The CDR3 is 15 residues long. CDR3 protein: CASSEKAPGGAEQYF. The DNA for the CDR3 is TGTGCCAGCAGTGAGAAGGCACCCGGCGGCGCCGAGCAGTACTTC.

The chain carries TRBV7-9 and TRBJ2-1, with D uncertain. Germline V gene sequence: CDR1 SEHNR, CDR2 FQNEAQ (reference sequence). There are 12 residues in the CDR3. Trimming removed 5 bases from V and 8 bases from J, with 10 bases in between. The CDR3 is CASSQRSDEQFF. CDR3 DNA sequence: TGTGCCAGCAGCCAGAGATCGGATGAGCAGTTCTTC. Full variable domain (rest looked up from reference TRBV7-9 and TRBJ2-1): DTGVSQNPRHKITKRGQNVTFRCDPISEHNRLYWYRQTLGQGPEFLTYFQNEAQLEKSRLLSDRFSAERPKGSFSTLEIQRTEQGDSAMYLCASSQRSDEQFFGPGTRLTVL.

In its sample, this clone was seen once. The chain employs TRBV7-2 and TRBJ2-7; either TRBD1 or TRBD2 may fit D (5 bases each). Germline CDR1 and CDR2: SGHTA and FQGNSA. The ends were cut back, 5 bases at V and 6 bases at J, with 17 bases in the middle. CDR3 length: 14 residues. CDR3 in DNA: TGTGCCAGCAGCGTCCCTGGGCGAGGGGCCGAGCAGTACTTC. This gives the protein CASSVPGRGAEQYF.

In DNA, the CDR3 is TGCGCCAGCACCGTCGACCGGGGCACTGAAGCTTTCTTT. Amino acid sequence: CASTVDRGTEAFF. The chain couples TRBV5-1 to TRBJ1-1; D gene uncertain. The V and J ends lost 6 bases and 4 bases respectively, with 13 bases between them. CDR1 is SGHRS, CDR2 YFSETQ, per germline. The CDR3 covers 13 residues.

This chain uses TRBV7-6 with TRBJ1-1, with D perhaps TRBD1 (6 bases). CDR3 length: 18 amino acids. Germline V gene sequence: CDR1 SGHVS, CDR2 FNYEAQ. V was cut by 5 bases and J by 5 bases, with 27 bases left in between. The CDR3 DNA reads as TGTGCCAGCAGCCACGGGTTTGACGAGGGGGGGCGCGGGACTGAAGCTTTCTTT. This sequence encodes CASSHGFDEGGRGTEAFF. The full variable domain, rest sourced from reference TRBV7-6 and TRBJ1-1, is GAGVSQSPRYKVTKRGQDVALRCDPISGHVSLYWYRQALGQGPEFLTYFNYEAQQDKSGLPNDRFSAERPEGSISTLTIQRTEQRDSAMYRCASSHGFDEGGRGTEAFFGQGTRLTVV.

The rearrangement links TRBV19 to TRBJ1-5; D uncertain. Germline-derived CDR1 and CDR2 are LNHDA and SQIVND (reference sequence). This CDR3 contains 13 residues. With 11 bases removed from V and 4 bases from J, the gap between germline ends came to 15 bases. The CDR3 is CAGGRQANQPQHF. CDR3 sequence (DNA): TGTGCCGGAGGCCGCCAGGCAAATCAGCCCCAGCATTTT. Supplemented by reference TRBV19 and TRBJ1-5, the full variable domain reads DGGITQSPKYLFRKEGQNVTLSCEQNLNHDAMYWYRQDPGQGLRLIYYSQIVNDFQKGDIAEGYSVSREKKESFPLTVTSAQKNPTAFYLCAGGRQANQPQHFGDGTRLSIL.

The V and J genes are TRBV13 and TRBJ2-7; D might be TRBD2 (5 bases). V was shortened by 0 bases and J by 3 bases, with 12 bases between the two germline ends. Germline lookup yields CDR1 PRHDT and CDR2 FYEKMQ (reference sequence). The CDR3 contains 15 residues. As DNA, the CDR3 is TGTGCCAGCAGCTTAGGCCGGCGGGTGGGCTACGAGCAGTACTTC. It codes for CASSLGRRVGYEQYF.

CDR3 amino acids: CASSGGQYYSPLHF. For the CDR3, the DNA is TGTGCCAGCAGTGGGGGACAGTACTATTCACCCCTCCACTTT. V is TRBV6-1 and J is TRBJ1-6; TRBD1 matches at 7 bases. V lost 4 bases, J lost 8 bases, and 5 bases stayed unmatched. This CDR3 contains 14 residues. Germline V gives CDR1 MNHNS, CDR2 SASEGT.

This clone was seen only once. CDR3 residues: CASSESTVGNQPQHF. The DNA for the CDR3 is TGTGCCAGCAGTGAATCCACAGTTGGCAATCAGCCCCAGCATTTT. The chain is built from TRBV6-1 and TRBJ1-5; D is uncertain. Germline CDR1 reads MNHNS; CDR2 reads SASEGT. Trimming removed 2 bases from V and 2 bases from J, with 10 bases in between. This CDR3 has 15 amino acids.

The V gene is TRBV29-1, the J gene TRBJ2-2; the D is unclear. The V end lost 7 bases, the J end lost 6 bases, and 12 bases lay between the germline ends. Germline assignment: CDR1 SQVTM and CDR2 ANQGSEA. CDR3 size: 12 residues. The chain's CDR3 is CSANQRAGELFF. As DNA, the CDR3 is TGCAGCGCCAACCAGCGAGCCGGGGAGCTGTTTTTT.

This clone was recorded once. The CDR3 spells CASSLGTGEVYGYTF. DNA of the CDR3: TGTGCCAGCAGCTTAGGGACAGGGGAAGTCTATGGCTACACCTTC. The chain joins TRBV7-9 to TRBJ1-2; 9 bases align to TRBD1. The CDR3 length is 15 residues. Looked up from germline, CDR1 is SEHNR and CDR2 is FQNEAQ (reference sequence). V trimming: 1 base; J trimming: 4 bases; junction bases outside the gene matches: 4.

V and J are TRBV28 and TRBJ1-2; D is undetermined. The CDR3 is made up of 13 amino acids. The germline V gene encodes CDR1 MDHEN and CDR2 SYDVKM. The V and J ends lost 3 bases and 3 bases respectively, with 8 bases between them. CDR3 sequence (DNA): TGTGCCAGCAGTTTTAGCCGCTACTATGGCTACACCTTC. It translates to CASSFSRYYGYTF.

The V call is TRBV10-3, the J call TRBJ1-4, with TRBD1 as a possible D gene (6 bases). The germline V gene encodes CDR1 ENHRY and CDR2 SYGVKD. Trimming cost V 7 bases and J 8 bases, with 23 bases left between them. The CDR3 has 16 amino acids. In DNA, the CDR3 is TGTGCCATCAAGGGGGACCATTCGGGGAATGGAGAAAAACTGTTTTTT. The encoded protein is CAIKGDHSGNGEKLFF.

The V and J genes are TRBV10-1 and TRBJ1-3; the D is unclear. The germline V gene has CDR1 WNHNN and CDR2 SYGVQD (reference sequence). This CDR3 contains 15 residues. The ends were cut back, 6 bases at V and 0 bases at J, with 12 bases in the middle. The CDR3 reads CASSAGTYSGNTIYF. The CDR3 DNA reads TGCGCCAGCAGCGCCGGAACCTACTCTGGAAACACCATATATTTT.

CDR3 sequence: CASSQDIRDSPLHF. CDR3 DNA sequence: TGTGCCAGCAGCCAAGATATACGCGATTCACCCCTCCACTTT. The chain recombines TRBV5-8 with TRBJ1-6; D not resolved. The CDR3 runs to 14 residues. Germline V gives CDR1 SGHTS, CDR2 YDEGEE. V was clipped by 4 bases and J by 8 bases, with 13 bases between them.